This TCR beta chain is from a study of T cell changes during pregnancy in multiple sclerosis. Repertoires were generated with immunoSEQ multiplex PCR, while TCRdb's copy carries only in-frame clones and drops some. The repertoire holds some 39,000 clones, with roughly 92% as singletons. The CDR3 spans 15 residues. The germline V gene has CDR1 MNHNS and CDR2 SASEGT. V lost 4 bases to trimming and J lost 4 bases; unmatched junction nucleotides: 6. Sequenced material: PBMCs (not recorded whether the cells were cultured). The sequence derives from a female donor with multiple sclerosis, enrolled in a pregnancy study. The chain carries TRBV6-1 and TRBJ2-2; 7 nucleotides match TRBD2. CDR3 sequence: CASSASSGGTGELFF. The CDR3 DNA is TGTGCCAGCAGTGCGTCTAGCGGAGGCACCGGGGAGCTGTTTTTT.